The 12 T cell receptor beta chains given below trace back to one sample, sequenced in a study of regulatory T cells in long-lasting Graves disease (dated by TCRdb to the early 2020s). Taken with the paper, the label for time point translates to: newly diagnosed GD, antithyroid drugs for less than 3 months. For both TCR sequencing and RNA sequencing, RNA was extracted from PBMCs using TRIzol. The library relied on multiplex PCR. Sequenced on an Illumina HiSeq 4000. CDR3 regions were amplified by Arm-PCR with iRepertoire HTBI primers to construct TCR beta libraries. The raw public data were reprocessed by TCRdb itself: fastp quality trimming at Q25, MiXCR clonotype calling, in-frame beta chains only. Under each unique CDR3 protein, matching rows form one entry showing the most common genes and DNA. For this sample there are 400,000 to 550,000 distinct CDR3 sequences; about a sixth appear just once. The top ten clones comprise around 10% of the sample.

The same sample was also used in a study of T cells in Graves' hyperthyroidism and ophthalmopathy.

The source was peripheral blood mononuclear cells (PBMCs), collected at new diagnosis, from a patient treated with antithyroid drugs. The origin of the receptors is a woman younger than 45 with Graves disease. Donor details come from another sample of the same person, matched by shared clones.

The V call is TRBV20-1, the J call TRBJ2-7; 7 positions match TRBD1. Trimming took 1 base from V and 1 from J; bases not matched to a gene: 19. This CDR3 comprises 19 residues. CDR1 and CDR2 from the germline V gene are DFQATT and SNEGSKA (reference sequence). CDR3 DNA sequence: TGCAGTGCTAGAGTGGTGACAGGGAGTGTTGCACGGAGTTCCTACGAGCAGTACTTC. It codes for CSARVVTGSVARSSYEQYF.

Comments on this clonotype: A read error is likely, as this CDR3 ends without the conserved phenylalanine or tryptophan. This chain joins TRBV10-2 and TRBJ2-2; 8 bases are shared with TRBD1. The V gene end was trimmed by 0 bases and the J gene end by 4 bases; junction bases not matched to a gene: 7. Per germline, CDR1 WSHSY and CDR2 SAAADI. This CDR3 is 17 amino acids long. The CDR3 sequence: CASSESGTGAGTGELFS. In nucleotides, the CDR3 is TGCGCCAGCAGTGAGTCCGGGACAGGCGCGGGCACCGGGGAGCTGTTTTCT.

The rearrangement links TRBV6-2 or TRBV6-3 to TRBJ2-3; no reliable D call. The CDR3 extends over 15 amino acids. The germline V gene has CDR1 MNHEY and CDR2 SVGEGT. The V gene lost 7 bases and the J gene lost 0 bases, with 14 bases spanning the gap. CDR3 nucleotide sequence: TGTGCCAGCACGCGGCAGGCGAGAAGCACAGATACGCAGTATTTT. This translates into CASTRQARSTDTQYF.

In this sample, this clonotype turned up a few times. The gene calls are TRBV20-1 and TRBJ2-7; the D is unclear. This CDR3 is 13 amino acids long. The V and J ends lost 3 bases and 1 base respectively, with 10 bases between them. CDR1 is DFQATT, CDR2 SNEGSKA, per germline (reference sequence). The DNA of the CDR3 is TGCAGTGCTAGCCGTCCAGTTTCCTACGAGCAGTACTTC. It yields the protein CSASRPVSYEQYF.

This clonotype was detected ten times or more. In DNA form, the CDR3 reads TGTGCCAGCTCAGACGGGCCGCTAGAGTCAGATACGCAGTATTTT. It yields the protein CASSDGPLESDTQYF. The rearrangement links TRBV18 to TRBJ2-3; D unclear. The CDR3 has 15 residues. CDR1 KGHSH and CDR2 LQKENI come from the germline V gene. V was trimmed by 5 bases and J by 4 bases, leaving 16 bases between them.

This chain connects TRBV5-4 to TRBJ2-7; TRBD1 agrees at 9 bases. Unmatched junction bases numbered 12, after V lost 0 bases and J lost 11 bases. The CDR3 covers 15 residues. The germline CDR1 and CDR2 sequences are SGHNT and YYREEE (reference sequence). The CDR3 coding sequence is TGTGCCAGCAGCTTGGACGGGACAGGGTCTTTTATTGAGTACTTC. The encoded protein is CASSLDGTGSFIEYF.

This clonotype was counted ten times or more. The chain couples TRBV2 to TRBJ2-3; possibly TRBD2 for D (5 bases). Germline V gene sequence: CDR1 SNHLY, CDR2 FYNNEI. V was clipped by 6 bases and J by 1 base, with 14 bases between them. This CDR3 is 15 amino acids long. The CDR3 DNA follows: TGTGCCAGCAGGATCTCCTTCGGGGGCACAGATACGCAGTATTTT. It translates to CASRISFGGTDTQYF.

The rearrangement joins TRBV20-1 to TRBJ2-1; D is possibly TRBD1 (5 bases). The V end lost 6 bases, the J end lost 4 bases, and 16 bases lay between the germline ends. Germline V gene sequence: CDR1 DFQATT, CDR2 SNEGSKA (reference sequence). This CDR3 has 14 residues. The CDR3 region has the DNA TGCAGTGCCCCTCCCCCTGGGGCTTACAATGAGCAGTTCTTC. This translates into CSAPPPGAYNEQFF.

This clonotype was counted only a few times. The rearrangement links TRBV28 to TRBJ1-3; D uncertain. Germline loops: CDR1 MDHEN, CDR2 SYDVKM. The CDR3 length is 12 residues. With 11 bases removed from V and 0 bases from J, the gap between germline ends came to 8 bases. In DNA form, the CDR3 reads TGTGCCCATAAGAGCTCTGGAAACACCATATATTTT. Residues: CAHKSSGNTIYF.

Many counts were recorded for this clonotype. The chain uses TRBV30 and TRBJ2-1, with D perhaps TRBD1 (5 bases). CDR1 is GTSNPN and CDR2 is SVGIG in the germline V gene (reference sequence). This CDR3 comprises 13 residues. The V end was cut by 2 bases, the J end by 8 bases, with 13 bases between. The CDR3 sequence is CAWSKPGWDEQFF. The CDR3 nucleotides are TGTGCCTGGAGTAAACCAGGGTGGGATGAGCAGTTCTTC.

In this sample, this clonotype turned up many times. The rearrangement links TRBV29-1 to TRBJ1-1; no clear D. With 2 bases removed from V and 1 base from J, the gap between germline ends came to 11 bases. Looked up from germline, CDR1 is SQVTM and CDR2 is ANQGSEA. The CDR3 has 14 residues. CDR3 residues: CSVERVGGNTEAFF. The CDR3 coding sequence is TGCAGCGTTGAACGGGTGGGCGGGAACACTGAAGCTTTCTTT. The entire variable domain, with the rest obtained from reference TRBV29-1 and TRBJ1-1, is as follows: SAVISQKPSRDICQRGTSLTIQCQVDSQVTMMFWYRQQPGQSLTLIATANQGSEATYESGFVIDKFPISRPNLTFSTLTVSNMSPEDSSIYLCSVERVGGNTEAFFGQGTRLTVV.

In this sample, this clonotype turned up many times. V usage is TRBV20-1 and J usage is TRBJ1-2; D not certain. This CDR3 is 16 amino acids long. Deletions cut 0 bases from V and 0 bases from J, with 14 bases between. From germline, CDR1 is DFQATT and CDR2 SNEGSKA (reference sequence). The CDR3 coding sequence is TGCAGTGCTAGAGAGGCTCGGCAGATAACTAACTATGGCTACACCTTC. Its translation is CSAREARQITNYGYTF.